Detailed here is one T cell receptor beta chain. The V end lost 6 bases, the J end lost 2 bases, and 10 bases lay between the germline ends. CDR3 length: 13 amino acids. CDR1 MNHEY and CDR2 SMNVEV come from the germline V gene (reference sequence). Some clones are missing from TCRdb's copy, which holds only in-frame ones; the method was immunoSEQ multiplex PCR. The sample consists of 700,000 or so clones, approximately 85% of them appearing once. The data are from a study of shared T cell receptors in the human thymus. The same sample was also used in a study of human thymus T cells. That paper adds: All donors were healthy Finnish infants who were undergoing corrective surgery to treat congenital heart defects. Surgeons resected thymus tissue during corrective heart surgery. Across thymic and blood repertoires, the usage of V and J genes appeared to be biased. In unrelated individuals, thymic repertoires overlapped highly, according to related research.

The sequence came from a girl under three years old with a congenital heart defect. The sequenced sample was thymocytes. This chain links TRBV27 with TRBJ1-2; D call uncertain. The CDR3 loop is CASRRGDNYGYTF. CDR3 coding DNA: TGTGCCAGCAGGAGAGGAGACAACTATGGCTACACCTTC.